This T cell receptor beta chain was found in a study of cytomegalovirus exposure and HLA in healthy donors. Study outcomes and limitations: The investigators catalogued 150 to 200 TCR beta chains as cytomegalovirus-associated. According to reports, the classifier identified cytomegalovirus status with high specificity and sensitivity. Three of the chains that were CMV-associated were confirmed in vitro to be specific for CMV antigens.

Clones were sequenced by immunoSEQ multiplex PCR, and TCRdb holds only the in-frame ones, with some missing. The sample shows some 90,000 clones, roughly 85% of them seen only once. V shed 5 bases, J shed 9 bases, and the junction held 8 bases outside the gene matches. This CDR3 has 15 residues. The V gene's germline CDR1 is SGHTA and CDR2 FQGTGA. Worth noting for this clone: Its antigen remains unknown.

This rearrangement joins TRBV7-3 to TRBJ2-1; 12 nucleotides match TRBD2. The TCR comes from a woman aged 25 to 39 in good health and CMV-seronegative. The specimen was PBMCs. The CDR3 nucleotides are TGTGCCAGCAGCCCGACTAGCGGGAGAGTAGGTGAGCAGTTCTTC. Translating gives CASSPTSGRVGEQFF.